The 26 T cell receptor beta chains presented below share a single source sample, sequenced in a study of T-cell reconstitution after alpha-beta-depleted transplantation in children. Using unique molecular identifiers, the investigators prepared the TCRbeta library. TCRdb ran MiXCR on the PCR reads and lists one entry per CDR3 protein. The sample includes hundreds of thousands of distinct CDR3 sequences, approximately 32% of them seen just once. The sample here was PBMCs from the stem cell graft donor, taken from the stem cell graft. The receptors were sampled from a human donor who donated a stem cell graft to a child with aplastic anemia.

The V gene is TRBV12-3 or TRBV12-4, the J gene TRBJ2-1; 9 nucleotides line up with TRBD2. J was trimmed by 6 bases and V by 4 bases; bases with no gene match: 4. The CDR3 consists of 14 residues. The CDR3, as DNA: TGTGCCAGCAGTTATGCGGGAGGGCCCAATGAGCAGTTCTTC. Translating it yields CASSYAGGPNEQFF.

The chain combines TRBV9 with TRBJ1-1; tentative D call: TRBD1 (5 bases). Per germline, CDR1 SGDLS and CDR2 YYNGEE. CDR3 length: 15 amino acids. Trimming took off 0 bases at V and 7 bases at J, with 16 bases between the two ends. The CDR3, as DNA: TGTGCCAGCAGCGTAGCTACGGGGGGAGCCGGTGAAGCTTTCTTT. It is translated as CASSVATGGAGEAFF.

The chain employs TRBV12-3 or TRBV12-4 and TRBJ1-4, with D perhaps matching TRBD1 (5 bases). The CDR3 spans 15 residues. Deletions cut 6 bases from V and 8 bases from J, with 19 bases between. CDR3 sequence (DNA): TGTGCCAGCAGGGAGAAGTGGGGGAGCGAGGAAAAACTGTTTTTT. It specifies CASREKWGSEEKLFF.

This clonotype was seen just once. The rearrangement links TRBV18 to TRBJ2-7; D ambiguous. Trimming removed 6 bases at V and 2 bases at J, with 11 bases between. CDR3 length: 13 residues. The germline gives CDR1 KGHSH, CDR2 LQKENI. The CDR3: CASSPFPTYEQYF. CDR3 in DNA: TGTGCCAGCTCCCCTTTCCCCACCTACGAGCAGTACTTC.

This clonotype showed up just a few times. J is TRBJ2-7 and V is TRBV9, with D uncertain. The CDR3 totals 14 residues. Germline V lookup: CDR1 SGDLS, CDR2 YYNGEE. With 4 bases removed from V and 2 bases from J, the gap between germline ends came to 13 bases. In nucleotides, the CDR3 is TGTGCCAGCAGCCCAACGGACCGTCCCTACGAGCAGTACTTC. Residues: CASSPTDRPYEQYF.

This clonotype showed up just a few times. This chain joins TRBV21-1 and TRBJ1-3; whether TRBD1, the table's D call, matches the DNA was not checked. TRBV21-1 is a pseudogene segment. The CDR3 is made up of 16 amino acids. CDR3 region: CASRPSTGKTGNTIYF. The CDR3 DNA sequence: TGTGCCAGCAGACCTTCGACAGGGAAGACTGGAAACACCATATATTTT.

This clonotype was observed a few times. The CDR3 here is CASNTPQSYGYTF. In DNA, the CDR3 is TGTGCCAGCAATACCCCTCAGAGCTATGGCTACACCTTC. The rearrangement joins TRBV12-3 or TRBV12-4 to TRBJ1-2; D is unclear. The V end lost 7 bases, the J end lost 4 bases, and 13 bases lay between the germline ends. The CDR3 runs 13 residues.

The V and J genes are TRBV20-1 and TRBJ1-1, with a tentative D call TRBD1 (5 bases). This CDR3 comprises 14 residues. Germline CDR1 and CDR2: DFQATT and SNEGSKA (reference sequence). V lost 0 bases and J lost 6, with 14 bases in between. CDR3 region: CSARDPRGSPEAFF. In DNA, the CDR3 is TGCAGTGCTAGAGATCCGCGGGGGAGCCCTGAAGCTTTCTTT.

The V call is TRBV27, the J call TRBJ1-1, with D possibly matching TRBD1 (5 bases). V was pared by 10 bases and J by 5 bases, with 17 bases between. CDR3 length: 13 amino acids. Germline V gene data show CDR1 as MNHEY and CDR2 as SMNVEV (reference sequence). The DNA of the CDR3 is TGTGCCACTAGATCAACGGGGCGGACTGAAGCTTTCTTT. Amino acids: CATRSTGRTEAFF.

This clonotype was counted between two and nine times. The rearrangement uses TRBV5-1 and TRBJ2-2; no firm D call. The germline gives CDR1 SGHRS, CDR2 YFSETQ. The V end lost 1 base, the J end lost 4 bases, and 17 bases lay between the germline ends. The CDR3 has 17 amino acids. CDR3 protein: CASSLLRNSESTGELFF. The DNA of the CDR3 is TGCGCCAGCAGCTTGTTGCGGAATTCGGAGAGCACCGGGGAGCTGTTTTTT.

As DNA, the CDR3 is TGTGCCTGGAGTGCGATTCACGGCGGGGAGCTGTTTTTT. Its translation is CAWSAIHGGELFF. The V and J genes are TRBV30 and TRBJ2-2; no definite D call. This CDR3 is built from 13 residues. V lost 1 base to trimming and J lost 7 bases, with 10 bases between them. CDR1 and CDR2 (germline): GTSNPN, SVGIG (reference sequence).

This sequence joins TRBV19 and TRBJ2-7, with 7 bases that match TRBD1. V lost 9 bases, J lost 0 bases, and 11 bases stayed unmatched. Germline CDR1 and CDR2: LNHDA and SQIVND (reference sequence). There are 15 residues in the CDR3. CDR3 bases: TGTGCCAGCGGGACAGAACTTTCCAGCTCCTACGAGCAGTACTTC. It yields the protein CASGTELSSSYEQYF.

The genes are TRBV14 and TRBJ2-7; unclear D gene. The V gene's germline CDR1 is SGHDN and CDR2 FVKESK. The CDR3 contains 13 residues. The germline V and J ends were trimmed by 1 base and 6 bases, with 10 bases remaining between them. CDR3 region: CASSQVFASEQYV. In nucleotides, the CDR3 is TGTGCCAGCAGCCAAGTATTTGCGAGCGAGCAGTACGTC.

The chain combines TRBV28 with TRBJ1-2; no definite D call. V was shortened by 5 bases and J by 0 bases, with 13 bases between the two germline ends. The CDR3 has 15 residues. In germline, CDR1 is MDHEN, CDR2 SYDVKM. CDR3 region: CASSPKAPSNYGYTF. The CDR3, as DNA: TGTGCCAGCAGTCCAAAGGCCCCTTCTAACTATGGCTACACCTTC.

The CDR3 bases are TGTGCCAGCACCCTTCTTACCTCCTACAATGAGCAGTTCTTC. This sequence encodes CASTLLTSYNEQFF. The chain joins TRBV7-2 to TRBJ2-1; no firm D call. Germline CDR1 and CDR2: SGHTA and FQGNSA. The V end lost 7 bases, the J end lost 0 bases, and 10 bases lay between the germline ends. CDR3 size: 14 residues.

This clonotype showed up just a few times. The J gene is TRBJ2-5, the V gene TRBV20-1; 8 nucleotides match TRBD2. Trimming cost V 0 bases and J 5 bases; bases outside gene matches: 8. This CDR3 spans 15 amino acids. Germline V gives CDR1 DFQATT, CDR2 SNEGSKA (reference sequence). The CDR3 coding sequence is TGCAGTGCTAGAGATCACGCGGGAGGTCGCGAGACCCAGTACTTC. This codes for CSARDHAGGRETQYF.

The chain links TRBV11-3 to TRBJ2-2, with D possibly being TRBD2 (6 bases). V lost 2 bases and J lost 1, with 8 bases in between. The CDR3 is made up of 15 amino acids. Germline V gives CDR1 SGHNT, CDR2 YENEEA. CDR3 in DNA: TGTGCCAGCAGCTTATACGGGGGGAACACCGGGGAGCTGTTTTTT. It specifies CASSLYGGNTGELFF. Based on the CDR3 plus reference TRBV11-3 and TRBJ2-2, the full variable domain is EAGVVQSPRYKIIEKKQPVAFWCNPISGHNTLYWYLQNLGQGPELLIRYENEEAVDDSQLPKDRFSAERLKGVDSTLKIQPAELGDSAVYLCASSLYGGNTGELFFGEGSRLTVL.

This clonotype was detected a few times. The rearrangement uses TRBV20-1 and TRBJ2-2; D possibly corresponds to TRBD2 (6 bases). This CDR3 contains 15 residues. The germline V gene encodes CDR1 DFQATT and CDR2 SNEGSKA (reference sequence). Trimming cost V 6 bases and J 2 bases, with 16 bases left between them. The CDR3 coding sequence is TGCAGTGCCCCAAAAGGAGCGGGCAACACCGGGGAGCTGTTTTTT. Amino acid sequence: CSAPKGAGNTGELFF.

There are many counts of this clonotype. The CDR3 nucleotides are TGTGCCAGCAGCTTAGGGGGGCTAGCGGGAGGAGGTGAGCAGTTCTTC. Translating gives CASSLGGLAGGGEQFF. This chain connects TRBV7-2 to TRBJ2-1; 11 nucleotides match TRBD2. Trimming at V came to 1 base and at J to 9 bases, leaving 8 bases not matched to a gene. The CDR3 runs 16 residues. Germline V CDR1 and CDR2: SGHTA, FQGNSA.

CDR3 loop: CASSRIGTGVSDTQYF. The CDR3 coding sequence is TGTGCCAGCAGCCGTATCGGGACAGGGGTTTCAGATACGCAGTATTTT. The V gene is TRBV14, the J gene TRBJ2-3; TRBD1 matches 10 bases. Trimming at V came to 4 bases and at J to 4 bases, leaving 8 bases not matched to a gene. The CDR3 totals 16 residues. Germline CDR1 is SGHDN and CDR2 is FVKESK.

In this sample, this clonotype turned up a few times. The chain carries TRBV4-3 and TRBJ2-1, with D possibly being TRBD1 (6 bases). The CDR3 runs 16 residues. V lost 4 bases to trimming and J lost 4 bases, with 17 bases between them. Germline V gene sequence: CDR1 LGHNA, CDR2 YSLEER. The CDR3 loop is CASSPHDQGQYNEQFF. The CDR3 DNA reads TGCGCCAGCAGCCCTCACGATCAGGGGCAGTACAATGAGCAGTTCTTC.

The chain uses TRBV20-1 and TRBJ1-2; 8 bases agree with TRBD1. Germline V gives CDR1 DFQATT, CDR2 SNEGSKA (reference sequence). V was clipped by 3 bases and J by 2 bases; unmatched bases: 8. The CDR3 sequence is 15 residues long. CDR3 amino acids: CSASGGQGFNYGYTF. CDR3 DNA sequence: TGCAGTGCTAGTGGAGGACAGGGCTTCAACTATGGCTACACCTTC.

The V gene is TRBV5-1, the J gene TRBJ2-1, with 9 bases matching TRBD2. CDR3 length: 16 amino acids. J gave up 7 bases and V 1 base, and 9 bases lay outside the gene matches. Germline CDR1 and CDR2: SGHRS and YFSETQ. CDR3 nucleotides: TGCGCCAGCAGCTTGAGGGCTAGCGGGGTCTTGAATGAGCAGTTCTTC. Translated: CASSLRASGVLNEQFF.

This clonotype was counted a single time. The CDR3 loop is CASAGSYNEQFF. CDR3 bases: TGTGCCAGCGCCGGGTCCTACAATGAGCAGTTCTTC. The chain has TRBV6-2 or TRBV6-3 and TRBJ2-1; D gene ambiguous. The germline gives CDR1 MNHEY, CDR2 SVGEGT. Trimming took off 8 bases at V and 1 base at J, with 6 bases between the two ends. There are 12 residues in the CDR3.

The table lists this clonotype with a few counts. V gene TRBV7-2 combines with J gene TRBJ2-5; TRBD1 agrees at 8 bases. In germline, CDR1 is SGHTA, CDR2 FQGNSA. The CDR3 is made up of 14 amino acids. V was pared by 7 bases and J by 5 bases, with 9 bases of the junction left unmatched. CDR3 coding DNA: TGTGCCAGCACGTCCAGGGGGCCGGGGGAGACCCAGTACTTC. Protein sequence: CASTSRGPGETQYF.

This clonotype was recorded a few times. The chain combines TRBV18 with TRBJ1-1, with no clear D. The V gene's germline CDR1 is KGHSH and CDR2 LQKENI. V lost 4 bases to trimming and J lost 4 bases, with 19 bases between them. This CDR3 is built from 16 residues. The CDR3 protein is CASSQTSSNLVTEAFF. DNA of the CDR3: TGTGCCAGCTCACAGACATCGAGCAATCTCGTCACTGAAGCTTTCTTT.